A selection of T cell receptor beta chains follows, all from one sample in a study of T cells after yellow fever vaccination. TCRdb re-analysed the 5' RACE reads in MiXCR, keeping a single row per CDR3 protein. In the table there are about 350,000 distinct CDR3 sequences, roughly 8.4% of which are singletons. Here the sequenced sample was PBMCs, taken about 49 days after the first yellow fever vaccination. The source of these receptors is a man between 18 and 35 years old who received the YFV17D yellow fever vaccine. Both conserved end residues are part of each CDR3. A D gene is named only where the DNA matches it firmly. Expanded clones are given a class, and other clones once, few, many or no size at all.

size	V	J	D	length	DNA	CDR3
many	TRBV6-1	TRBJ1-2	NA	14	TGTGCCAGCAGGCCCACAGGGATGGGCTATGGCTACACCTTC	CASRPTGMGYGYTF
few	TRBV4-2	TRBJ2-7	NA	12	TGTGCCAGCAGCCAAGTTGATGACGAGCAGTACTTC	CASSQVDDEQYF
NA	TRBV7-2	TRBJ2-5	TRBD2	14	TGTGCCAGCAGCGCCATTGGGGGGGGGGAGACCCAGTACTTC	CASSAIGGGETQYF
few	TRBV7-9	TRBJ2-3	NA	15	TGTGCCAGCACCGCTTGGGGGGTCGTAACAGATACGCAGTATTTT	CASTAWGVVTDTQYF
NA	TRBV7-2	TRBJ1-4	TRBD1	15	TGTGCCAGCAGCCCCTTGGACAGGGACAATGAAAAACTGTTTTTT	CASSPLDRDNEKLFF
NA	TRBV20-1	TRBJ1-5	NA	15	TGCAGTGCTAGTTTATCCGAGGGTAGCAATCAGCCCCAGCATTTT	CSASLSEGSNQPQHF
NA	TRBV7-8	TRBJ1-2	TRBD1	14	TGTGCCAGCAGCTTTGGAGACAGGGGAATGGGCTACACCTTC	CASSFGDRGMGYTF
many	TRBV7-9	TRBJ1-2	NA	11	TGTGCCAGCAGCTTATCGGAGGGCTACACCTTC	CASSLSEGYTF
NA	TRBV18	TRBJ2-2	TRBD1	16	TGTGCCAGCTCACCATCCGGGACAGGGATCACCGGGGAGCTGTTTTTT	CASSPSGTGITGELFF
few	TRBV7-2	TRBJ2-7	NA	13	TGTGCCAGCAGCTTCACGGACCTCTACGAGCAGTACTTC	CASSFTDLYEQYF
many	TRBV7-2	TRBJ1-2	NA	15	TGTGCCAGCAGCTCGCACTTCTCCACTAACTATGGCTACACCTTC	CASSSHFSTNYGYTF
few	TRBV7-2	TRBJ2-1	NA	15	TGTGCCAGCAGCTTATCGGGGTCACCCTACAATGAGCAGTTCTTC	CASSLSGSPYNEQFF
NA	TRBV7-8	TRBJ1-5	NA	16	TGTGCCAGCAGCTTAGAAGGGGTGCGGGCCAATCAGCCCCAGCATTTT	CASSLEGVRANQPQHF
many	TRBV6-1	TRBJ1-5	NA	17	TGTGCCAGCAGAAGGGGGGACGGATCTTATAGCAATCAGCCCCAGCATTTT	CASRRGDGSYSNQPQHF
many	TRBV5-1	TRBJ2-1	TRBD2	16	TGCGCCAGCAGCGCAAACCCTAGCGGGGGGGCCGCTGAGCAGTTCTTC	CASSANPSGGAAEQFF
NA	TRBV12-3/TRBV12-4	TRBJ2-1	NA	16	TGTGCCAGCACCAAGGGACGGGCTGGGCTCGATAATGAGCAGTTCTTC	CASTKGRAGLDNEQFF
few	TRBV11-2	TRBJ1-3	NA	15	TGTGCCAGCAGCCCGAGAGGGAGCTCTGGAAACACCATATATTTT	CASSPRGSSGNTIYF
few	TRBV5-1	TRBJ2-2	NA	15	TGCGCCAGCAGCTTGCCCCAGGGGGGAAACGGGGAGCTGTTTTTT	CASSLPQGGNGELFF
few	TRBV7-2	TRBJ1-2	NA	18	TGTGCCAGCAGCTTAGGCTTCCGGGACATCCGAGGGGACTATGGCTACACCTTC	CASSLGFRDIRGDYGYTF
many	TRBV5-1	TRBJ2-2	NA	12	TGCGCCAGCAGAGGTGGGATAGAGGAGCTGTTTTTT	CASRGGIEELFF
NA	TRBV6-2/TRBV6-3	TRBJ2-7	NA	12	TGTGCCAGCAGACCCGATCTCTACGAGCAGTACTTC	CASRPDLYEQYF
many	TRBV20-1	TRBJ1-5	NA	15	TGCAGTGCTAGATCTTTTCGGGTCTACAATCAGCCCCAGCATTTT	CSARSFRVYNQPQHF
few	TRBV5-1	TRBJ2-3	NA	15	TGCGCCAGCAGCTTGGCCAACAGGGTTGGTGATACGCAGTATTTT	CASSLANRVGDTQYF
many	TRBV4-2	TRBJ2-3	TRBD2	19	TGTGCCAGCAGCCGAACAGGGCTAGCGGGGGGGCCCGGCGGGGATACGCAGTATTTT	CASSRTGLAGGPGGDTQYF
NA	TRBV29-1	TRBJ1-1	NA	14	TGCAGCGTTGAAGATCTGATCCGTTCGGGTGAAGCTTTCTTT	CSVEDLIRSGEAFF
few	TRBV7-3	TRBJ1-1	NA	13	TGTGCCAGCAGCCAACTGGAGGACACTGAAGCTTTCTTT	CASSQLEDTEAFF
NA	TRBV6-1	TRBJ2-1	NA	15	TGTGCCAGCTCAAAAGTCTCCAGGGGAAACAATGAGCAGTTCTTC	CASSKVSRGNNEQFF
few	TRBV5-1	TRBJ2-3	NA	17	TGCGCCAGCAGCTGGGGACGGGCCAGGGCCGTAACAGATACGCAGTATTTT	CASSWGRARAVTDTQYF
few	TRBV10-3	TRBJ1-2	NA	18	TGTGCCATCAAGGGCTCCGAAGGGGCGGGACCGACAAACTATGGCTACACCTTC	CAIKGSEGAGPTNYGYTF
few	TRBV25-1	TRBJ1-1	NA	13	TGTGCCAGCAGCGCGTGGGGAGGCACTGAAGCTTTCTTT	CASSAWGGTEAFF
NA	TRBV20-1	TRBJ2-1	TRBD2	14	TGCAGTGCTAGAGGTTCTAGCGGGTACAATGAGCAGTTCTTC	CSARGSSGYNEQFF
few	TRBV6-2/TRBV6-3	TRBJ2-7	NA	13	TGTGCCAGCAGTTGGGGGTCAACCTACGAGCAGTACTTC	CASSWGSTYEQYF
few	TRBV24-1	TRBJ1-6	TRBD1	19	TGTGCCACCAGGGACTCTGGGACAGGTACCCGATCGGAAAATTCACCCCTCCACTTT	CATRDSGTGTRSENSPLHF
few	TRBV10-3	TRBJ1-1	NA	13	TGTGCCATCAGTGACGGGACGGACACTGAAGCTTTCTTT	CAISDGTDTEAFF